This T cell receptor (beta chain) derives from a study of T cells in Graves' hyperthyroidism and ophthalmopathy. The V and J ends lost 5 bases and 2 bases respectively, with 10 bases between them. The CDR3 spans 14 residues. The V gene's germline CDR1 is MNHNS and CDR2 SASEGT. The TCR beta CDR3 regions underwent amplification using RNA transcripts as the source. The TCR CDR3 first-round RT-PCR relied on the HTBI primer set. A single record per CDR3 protein comes from TCRdb applying MiXCR to the multiplex PCR reads. The top ten hold approximately 8% of the sample, which has about 720,000 distinct CDR3 sequences, 16% seen once. General study results and limits: Blood also carried most thyroid clonotypes expanded above 0.001. Researchers report that a 13 V-J model separated ophthalmopathy from stable hyperthyroidism.

Comments on this clonotype: Its antigen remains unidentified.

Sequenced: blood. The TCR was taken from a young man with Graves' hyperthyroidism. The rearrangement links TRBV6-1 to TRBJ2-1; D may be TRBD2 (6 bases). The CDR3 sequence: CASSPTGAYNEQFF. CDR3 bases: TGTGCCAGCAGTCCCACGGGAGCCTACAATGAGCAGTTCTTC.